These 21 T cell receptor beta chains came from one sample sequenced in a study of T cell responses to AZD1222 COVID-19 vaccine. Measured with immunoSEQ multiplex PCR; TCRdb has only the in-frame clones, and not every one. The table has some 130,000 clones, just over 90% seen once. Here the sequenced sample was peripheral blood, taken on day 0 of AZD1222 vaccination. These receptors all stem from an adult in good health.

V is TRBV19 and J is TRBJ2-7; 10 positions agree with TRBD1. Unmatched junction bases numbered 7, after V lost 5 bases and J lost 3 bases. The germline V gene encodes CDR1 LNHDA and CDR2 SQIVND (reference sequence). The CDR3 runs 15 residues. Here the CDR3 DNA reads TGTGCCAGTAGTCTCCTGGGACAGGGGTTCTACGAGCAGTACTTC. This translates into CASSLLGQGFYEQYF.

The chain combines TRBV5-1 with TRBJ2-7; 9 nucleotides align to TRBD1. The CDR3 runs to 14 residues. Germline CDR1 reads SGHRS; CDR2 reads YFSETQ. J was trimmed by 6 bases and V by 4 bases; bases with no gene match: 8. The CDR3 loop is CASSTGQGRSEQYF. DNA of the CDR3: TGCGCCAGCAGCACCGGACAGGGGAGAAGCGAGCAGTACTTC.

V is TRBV5-4 and J is TRBJ2-1; D remains ambiguous. Germline V gene data show CDR1 as SGHNT and CDR2 as YYREEE (reference sequence). The CDR3 loop spans 13 amino acids. Between the trimmed V and J ends, which lost 2 bases and 6 bases, there was a span of 9 bases. CDR3 bases: TGTGCCAGCAGCTTATCCGAAGTCAATGAGCAGTTCTTC. It is translated as CASSLSEVNEQFF.

The V call is TRBV28, the J call TRBJ1-1, with D perhaps TRBD1 (5 bases). V was trimmed by 5 bases and J by 11 bases, leaving 15 bases between them. This CDR3 is built from 12 residues. Germline CDR1 MDHEN, CDR2 SYDVKM. CDR3 nucleotide sequence: TGTGCCAGCAGTCTCAGGGTCGGGACGGCTTTCTTT. Translation gives CASSLRVGTAFF.

This rearrangement joins TRBV4-1 to TRBJ1-2; 9 positions match TRBD1. The CDR3 consists of 15 residues. Germline trimming cut 3 bases from V and 6 bases from J; bases unmatched to any gene: 8. Germline V CDR1 and CDR2: MGHRA, YSYEKL. CDR3 coding DNA: TGCGCCAGCAGCCACCGACAGGGGGTCGAAGATGGCTACACCTTC. Encoded protein: CASSHRQGVEDGYTF.

This clone occurred once. The rearrangement uses TRBV10-3 and TRBJ1-6, with 9 bases identical to TRBD1. Germline CDR1 ENHRY, CDR2 SYGVKD. V trimming: 4 bases; J trimming: 8 bases; junction bases outside the gene matches: 0. The CDR3 sequence is 13 residues long. CDR3 region: CAISGTGDSPLHF. CDR3 sequence (DNA): TGTGCCATCAGTGGGACAGGGGATTCACCCCTCCACTTT.

The chain's CDR3 is CAWSVAGIPNSPLHF. CDR3 DNA: TGTGCCTGGAGTGTAGCAGGAATCCCAAATTCACCCCTCCACTTT. The rearrangement joins TRBV30 to TRBJ1-6; D unresolved. The CDR3 sequence is 15 residues long. Trimming stripped 0 bases from V and 7 bases from J, with 13 bases between. Germline V lookup: CDR1 GTSNPN, CDR2 SVGIG (reference sequence).

V is TRBV4-1 and J is TRBJ1-2; D ambiguous. The V end lost 6 bases, the J end lost 2 bases, and 7 bases lay between the germline ends. The CDR3 is made up of 12 amino acids. CDR1 and CDR2 from the germline V gene are MGHRA and YSYEKL. CDR3 in DNA: TGCGCCAGCAGGGGGTTGAACTATGGCTACACCTTC. This encodes CASRGLNYGYTF.

The V call is TRBV6-5, the J call TRBJ1-6; D is uncertain. This CDR3 has 13 amino acids. Trimming removed 7 bases at V and 5 bases at J, with 9 bases between. Germline V gene lookup returns CDR1 MNHEY and CDR2 SVGAGI. The CDR3 here is CASNGQNNSPLHF. CDR3 sequence (DNA): TGTGCCAGCAACGGCCAGAATAATTCACCCCTCCACTTT.

The chain joins TRBV23-1 to TRBJ1-4, with a tentative D call TRBD1 (6 bases). TRBV23-1 is filed as an ORF, its function uncertain. The CDR3 sequence is 15 residues long. The V gene lost 3 bases and the J gene lost 4 bases, with 12 bases spanning the gap. This CDR3 is CASSQAGTHNEKLFF. The CDR3 DNA is TGCGCCAGCAGTCAGGCCGGGACACATAATGAAAAACTGTTTTTT.

The chain recombines TRBV19 with TRBJ1-5; 11 nucleotides line up with TRBD1. J gave up 6 bases and V 6 bases, and 7 bases lay outside the gene matches. CDR3 length: 15 amino acids. Germline CDR1 reads LNHDA; CDR2 reads SQIVND (reference sequence). The CDR3 here is CASSRGQGAGQPQHF. The CDR3 region has the DNA TGTGCCAGTAGCCGCGGACAGGGGGCGGGTCAGCCCCAGCATTTT.

The chain couples TRBV9 to TRBJ2-1; perhaps TRBD2 as D (5 bases). The germline V and J ends were trimmed by 4 bases and 4 bases, with 18 bases remaining between them. The CDR3 totals 16 residues. The germline V gene has CDR1 SGDLS and CDR2 YYNGEE. As DNA, the CDR3 is TGTGCCAGCAGCCCGCGGACGGGCCGAGGGTACAATGAGCAGTTCTTC. Protein product: CASSPRTGRGYNEQFF.

This chain uses TRBV12-3 or TRBV12-4 with TRBJ2-1; D not certain. V lost 6 bases and J 9 bases, leaving 3 bases between the germline ends. This CDR3 has 9 residues. CDR3 sequence: CASSGEQFF. CDR3 bases: TGTGCCAGCAGCGGTGAGCAGTTCTTC.

The chain joins TRBV6-2 or TRBV6-3 to TRBJ1-1; D ambiguous. The ends were cut back, 0 bases at V and 3 bases at J, with 14 bases in the middle. The germline V gene has CDR1 MNHEY and CDR2 SVGEGT. The CDR3 extends over 16 amino acids. CDR3 in amino acids: CASSYSSQYTYTEAFF. The CDR3 DNA follows: TGTGCCAGCAGTTACTCGAGCCAATACACCTACACTGAAGCTTTCTTT.

The chain is built from TRBV11-2 and TRBJ2-5; 13 bases map to TRBD2. Germline lookup yields CDR1 SGHAT and CDR2 FQNNGV. The trim removed 5 bases at V and 2 bases at J, leaving 14 bases unmatched. This CDR3 spans 19 amino acids. This CDR3 reads CASSLRPPGLAGEQETQYF. DNA of the CDR3: TGTGCCAGCAGCCTCAGACCCCCCGGACTAGCGGGGGAACAAGAGACCCAGTACTTC.

The V and J genes are TRBV27 and TRBJ1-2; D gene ambiguous. The CDR3 runs 14 residues. The germline V and J ends were trimmed by 0 bases and 8 bases, with 13 bases remaining between them. The germline CDR1 and CDR2 sequences are MNHEY and SMNVEV (reference sequence). The CDR3 DNA is TGTGCCAGCAGTTTATCAGCCTTTCGGTGGGGCTACACCTTC. It encodes CASSLSAFRWGYTF.

J is TRBJ1-6 and V is TRBV6-5; D ambiguous. Trimming left V 5 bases short and J 4 bases short, with 9 bases between. The CDR3 runs 14 residues. Germline CDR1 and CDR2: MNHEY and SVGAGI. The CDR3 is CASSRGPYNSPLHF. CDR3 nucleotide sequence: TGTGCCAGCAGTCGCGGACCTTATAATTCACCCCTCCACTTT.

The chain links TRBV9 to TRBJ2-5; TRBD1 is a possible D gene (6 bases). The CDR3 runs to 15 residues. The V end lost 3 bases, the J end lost 1 base, and 13 bases lay between the germline ends. Germline CDR1 SGDLS, CDR2 YYNGEE. Here the CDR3 reads CASSGLGTPQETQYF. CDR3 nucleotides: TGTGCCAGCAGCGGACTCGGGACACCCCAAGAGACCCAGTACTTC.

This rearrangement joins TRBV11-3 to TRBJ2-5; D is perhaps TRBD1 or TRBD2 (5 bases each). The germline CDR1 and CDR2 sequences are SGHNT and YENEEA. V gave up 4 bases and J gave up 11 bases, with 20 bases separating them. This CDR3 spans 14 amino acids. As DNA, the CDR3 is TGTGCCAGCAGCTCCGCCGGGACGGACACTAATCAGTACTTC. It yields the protein CASSSAGTDTNQYF.

The genes are TRBV18 and TRBJ2-3; the match to TRBD2 covers 8 bases. The germline V gene encodes CDR1 KGHSH and CDR2 LQKENI. The CDR3 totals 21 residues. Losses at the gene ends were 5 bases for V and 1 base for J; bases not matched to a gene: 23. CDR3 protein: CASSTTGRDLGRGGRTDTQYF. CDR3 nucleotide sequence: TGTGCCAGCTCAACCACAGGTCGGGACCTCGGTCGCGGGGGGCGCACAGATACGCAGTATTTT.

J is TRBJ2-1 and V is TRBV5-1; D remains ambiguous. Germline lookup yields CDR1 SGHRS and CDR2 YFSETQ. V dropped 1 base and J dropped 0 bases, with 8 bases sitting between them. The CDR3 length is 15 residues. CDR3 loop: CASSLRQGSYNEQFF. The CDR3 DNA is TGCGCCAGCAGCTTGAGGCAAGGCTCCTACAATGAGCAGTTCTTC.